This T cell receptor beta chain is drawn from a study of PD-1 blockade in classical Hodgkin lymphoma. The V end lost 5 bases, the J end lost 7 bases, and 27 bases lay between the germline ends. The CDR3 spans 18 residues. Germline V gene lookup returns CDR1 SEHNR and CDR2 FQNEAQ (reference sequence). All patients experienced relapse after autologous stem cell transplantation, and brentuximab vedotin exposure was variable. The assay was immunoSEQ multiplex PCR, and TCRdb's table has in-frame clones only and misses some. The table has more than 15,000 clones, about four fifths seen once. Sequences were derived from peripheral blood mononuclear cells (PBMCs), sampled at baseline. J is TRBJ2-1 and V is TRBV7-9; either TRBD1 or TRBD2 may supply D (6 bases each). This TCR derives from a human donor with classical Hodgkin lymphoma. The CDR3 is CASSHPQSGGRGTNEQFF. CDR3 coding DNA: TGTGCCAGCAGCCACCCCCAGTCCGGGGGCCGTGGGACAAATGAGCAGTTCTTC. Combining the CDR3 with reference TRBV7-9 and TRBJ2-1 gives the whole variable domain DTGVSQNPRHKITKRGQNVTFRCDPISEHNRLYWYRQTLGQGPEFLTYFQNEAQLEKSRLLSDRFSAERPKGSFSTLEIQRTEQGDSAMYLCASSHPQSGGRGTNEQFFGPGTRLTVL.